What follows are 7 T cell receptor beta chains derived from one specimen sequenced in a study of cytomegalovirus exposure and HLA in healthy donors. Primers included in the PCR were 60 Vbeta and 13 Jbeta primers. Assay used: immunoSEQ multiplex PCR; TCRdb lists only in-frame clones, some missing. The sample consists of tens of thousands of clones, 87% of them appearing once. Sequencing was performed on PBMCs. These receptors all come from a woman aged 40 to 55 in good health and CMV-seropositive.

The table lists this clone with a count of one. The chain employs TRBV29-1 and TRBJ1-1, with 9 positions matching TRBD1. Germline V lookup: CDR1 SQVTM, CDR2 ANQGSEA. The J segment lost 6 bases and the V segment lost 7 bases, leaving 12 bases of the junction unmatched. The CDR3 runs 14 residues. The CDR3 reads CSASLGTGMSEAFF. CDR3 bases: TGCAGCGCATCTTTGGGGACAGGGATGTCTGAAGCTTTCTTT.

The chain is built from TRBV28 and TRBJ2-7, with 8 bases matching TRBD2. The junction had 10 bases not matched to a gene; V was cut back by 7 bases and J by 2 bases. The CDR3 extends over 15 amino acids. CDR1 MDHEN and CDR2 SYDVKM come from the germline V gene. DNA for the CDR3: TGTGCCAGCACCCCACGGGGTAGCGGGACCTACGAGCAGTACTTC. It yields the protein CASTPRGSGTYEQYF.

V and J are TRBV5-1 and TRBJ2-7; D is unresolved. This CDR3 contains 12 residues. The germline gives CDR1 SGHRS, CDR2 YFSETQ. Trimming pared 3 bases from V and 3 bases from J, leaving 7 bases between. This CDR3 reads CASSYYGYEQYF. The CDR3 nucleotides are TGCGCCAGCAGCTATTACGGCTACGAGCAGTACTTC. Full variable domain (rest looked up from reference TRBV5-1 and TRBJ2-7): KAGVTQTPRYLIKTRGQQVTLSCSPISGHRSVSWYQQTPGQGLQFLFEYFSETQRNKGNFPGRFSGRQFSNSRSEMNVSTLELGDSALYLCASSYYGYEQYFGPGTRLTVT.

The CDR3 spells CASSFLGGEQFF. CDR3 in DNA: TGTGCCAGCAGCTTCCTCGGGGGTGAGCAGTTCTTC. The V and J genes are TRBV11-2 and TRBJ2-1, with D tentatively TRBD2 (6 bases). The germline CDR1 and CDR2 sequences are SGHAT and FQNNGV. V was clipped by 3 bases and J by 9 bases, with 9 bases between them. The CDR3 runs 12 residues.

The chain has TRBV11-2 and TRBJ1-3; the D gene is possibly TRBD1 (5 bases). The CDR3 has 15 residues. Germline CDR1 and CDR2: SGHAT and FQNNGV. Deletions cut 4 bases from V and 6 bases from J, with 16 bases between. CDR3 sequence (DNA): TGTGCCAGCAGCTCCCGGTCGGGAGGGGAAAACACCATATATTTT. It yields the protein CASSSRSGGENTIYF.

The chain recombines TRBV10-1 with TRBJ1-3, with TRBD1 matching 11 bases. The CDR3 sequence is 16 residues long. Germline CDR1 WNHNN, CDR2 SYGVQD (reference sequence). With 6 bases clipped from V and 0 bases from J, the junction kept 4 bases outside the gene matches. CDR3 in DNA: TGCGCCAGCAGAACCGGGACAGGGGGCTCTGGAAACACCATATATTTT. This sequence encodes CASRTGTGGSGNTIYF.

The CDR3 nucleotides read TGTGCCAGCAGCGGGGACATCCGCAATCAGCCCCAGCATTTT. Protein product: CASSGDIRNQPQHF. This chain uses TRBV5-5 with TRBJ1-5; the D gene is possibly TRBD1 (6 bases). This CDR3 is 14 amino acids long. Germline loops: CDR1 SGHKS, CDR2 YYEKEE (reference sequence). V was trimmed by 4 bases and J by 2 bases, leaving 10 bases between them.